This section outlines one TCR beta chain sequence together with its context. This record comes from a study of T cell changes during pregnancy in multiple sclerosis. Here immunoSEQ multiplex PCR was the method, and the copy in TCRdb shows in-frame clones only, minus some. The table lists 70,000 or so clones, about nine tenths of them singletons. The germline CDR1 and CDR2 sequences are SGHAT and FQNNGV. The CDR3 runs to 13 residues. V lost 5 bases, J lost 7 bases, and 5 bases stayed unmatched. The TCR comes from a female donor with multiple sclerosis, enrolled in a pregnancy study. The material was CD4+ T cells from peripheral blood mononuclear cells, obtained after pregnancy. The J gene is TRBJ2-1, the V gene TRBV11-2, with 7 nucleotides matching TRBD2. CDR3 nucleotide sequence: TGTGCCAGCAGCCGCGGGAGTATAAATGAGCAGTTCTTC. This gives the protein CASSRGSINEQFF.